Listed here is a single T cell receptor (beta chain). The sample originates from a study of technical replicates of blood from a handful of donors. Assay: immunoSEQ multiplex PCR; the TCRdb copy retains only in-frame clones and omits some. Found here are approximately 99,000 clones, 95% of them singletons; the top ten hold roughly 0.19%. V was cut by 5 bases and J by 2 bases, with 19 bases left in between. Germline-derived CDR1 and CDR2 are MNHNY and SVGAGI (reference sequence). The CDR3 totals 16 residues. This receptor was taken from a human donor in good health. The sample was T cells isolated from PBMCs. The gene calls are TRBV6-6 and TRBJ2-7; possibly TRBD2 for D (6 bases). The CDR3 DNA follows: TGTGCCAGCAGTCACCAACCCACGGGAGTAACCTACGAGCAGTACTTC. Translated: CASSHQPTGVTYEQYF.